The 10 T cell receptor beta chains reported below all come from one sample, sequenced in a study of cytomegalovirus exposure and HLA in healthy donors. Both 60 Vbeta primers and 13 Jbeta primers went into the PCR. Libraries were prepared by immunoSEQ multiplex PCR; TCRdb keeps only in-frame clonotypes and omits some of them. This sample lists roughly 150,000 clones; its ten largest clones have around 1.7%. Sequencing was carried out using PBMCs. The source is a woman between 45 and 60 years old in good health and CMV-seronegative.

This chain links TRBV28 with TRBJ1-6; D remains unclear. V lost 3 bases and J 0 bases, leaving 6 bases between the germline ends. Germline V gene lookup returns CDR1 MDHEN and CDR2 SYDVKM. The CDR3 has 15 residues. Here the CDR3 reads CASSFLVSYNSPLHF. For the CDR3, the DNA is TGTGCCAGCAGTTTCTTAGTCTCCTATAATTCACCCCTCCACTTT.

The genes are TRBV2 and TRBJ2-1, with D unresolved. The CDR3 runs 12 residues. V was shortened by 6 bases and J by 9 bases, with 12 bases between the two germline ends. Germline assignment: CDR1 SNHLY and CDR2 FYNNEI. CDR3 coding DNA: TGTGCCAGCAGGGCCGACTCCAGTGAGCAGTTCTTC. This gives the protein CASRADSSEQFF.

The chain is built from TRBV19 and TRBJ2-6, with TRBD2 matching 13 bases. The germline V gene encodes CDR1 LNHDA and CDR2 SQIVND (reference sequence). The junction had 11 bases not matched to a gene; V was cut back by 7 bases and J by 2 bases. The CDR3 is 19 residues long. CDR3 DNA sequence: TGTGCCAGTATCGCCCCCGGGACTAGCGGGAAAACTGGGGCCAACGTCCTGACTTTC. Protein sequence: CASIAPGTSGKTGANVLTF.

This chain links TRBV28 with TRBJ1-1; perhaps TRBD1 as D (6 bases). The CDR3 loop spans 16 amino acids. V lost 3 bases, J lost 0 bases, and 14 bases lay in between. CDR1 and CDR2 from the germline V gene are MDHEN and SYDVKM. The CDR3 nucleotides read TGTGCCAGCAGTTTCCGAGGACAGCTCATGAACACTGAAGCTTTCTTT. Residues: CASSFRGQLMNTEAFF.

This sequence joins TRBV29-1 and TRBJ2-7; TRBD2 aligns across 10 bases. This CDR3 has 15 amino acids. Germline V lookup: CDR1 SQVTM, CDR2 ANQGSEA. V lost 6 bases and J lost 4; bases outside the gene matches: 12. The CDR3 is CSVAGTSENSYEQYF. Here the CDR3 DNA reads TGCAGCGTCGCCGGGACTAGCGAGAACTCTTACGAGCAGTACTTC.

The CDR3 sequence: CASSFGLAQETQYF. In DNA form, the CDR3 reads TGTGCCAGCAGCTTCGGACTAGCGCAAGAGACCCAGTACTTC. The chain carries TRBV5-8 and TRBJ2-5, with 9 bases lining up with TRBD2. The V gene end was trimmed by 2 bases and the J gene end by 2 bases; junction bases not matched to a gene: 1. The length of the CDR3 is 14 residues. Germline-derived CDR1 and CDR2 are SGHTS and YDEGEE.

CDR3 DNA sequence: TGCAGCGTTGCGGCTAGCGGGAGTTGGGGAAGCTCCTACAATGAGCAGTTCTTC. Protein product: CSVAASGSWGSSYNEQFF. The rearrangement uses TRBV29-1 and TRBJ2-1; 10 bases fit TRBD2. Germline loops: CDR1 SQVTM, CDR2 ANQGSEA. This CDR3 contains 18 residues. Trimming cost V 4 bases and J 0 bases; bases outside gene matches: 12.

J is TRBJ2-5 and V is TRBV4-1; 7 nucleotides match TRBD1. The DNA end lines up better with TRBJ2-7; the J call may be wrong. The CDR3 runs 13 residues. Germline V gene sequence: CDR1 MGHRA, CDR2 YSYEKL. The CDR3 nucleotides are TGCGCCAGCAGCCGACCGACAGGGAACGAGCAGTACTTC. Translating gives CASSRPTGNEQYF.

The chain joins TRBV5-6 to TRBJ2-7, with D uncertain. Germline-derived CDR1 and CDR2 are SGHDT and YYEEEE. V lost 4 bases, J lost 1 base, and 21 bases lay in between. There are 17 residues in the CDR3. DNA of the CDR3: TGTGCCAGCAGCCGTCAATTGTTCGGCAACTATTCCTACGAGCAGTACTTC. The encoded protein is CASSRQLFGNYSYEQYF.

This sequence joins TRBV4-3 and TRBJ2-5, with 12 bases matching TRBD2. Germline V lookup: CDR1 LGHNA, CDR2 YSLEER. J was trimmed by 4 bases and V by 1 base; bases with no gene match: 10. CDR3 length equals 18 residues. In DNA, the CDR3 is TGCGCCAGCAGCCAAGTAGTCGCTAGCGGGAGGGCCAGAGAGACCCAGTACTTC. Its protein product is CASSQVVASGRARETQYF.